What follows are 9 T cell receptor beta chains derived from one specimen sequenced in a study of CD8+CD57+ T cells in acquired aplastic anemia. CDR3 and TCR beta VDJ profiling relied on a genomic DNA template. Each CDR3 protein is one row after TCRdb ran MiXCR on the reads. The sample yields 250,000 to 300,000 distinct CDR3 sequences, under 60% seen once. Whoever was chosen for sequencing had shown CD8+CD57+ cell expansion by flow cytometry. Sequencing was performed on sorted CD4+, CD8+, or CD8+CD57+ T cells (not recorded which) from PBMCs. Receptors were obtained from a human donor with aplastic anemia.

The rearrangement joins TRBV4-1 to TRBJ2-7, with D unclear. V gave up 1 base and J gave up 3 bases, with 13 bases separating them. The CDR3 runs 15 residues. Germline V gene data show CDR1 as MGHRA and CDR2 as YSYEKL. CDR3 region: CASSQVAGAHYEQYF. The CDR3 DNA reads TGCGCCAGCAGCCAAGTCGCAGGAGCACACTACGAGCAGTACTTC.

The rearrangement joins TRBV7-2 to TRBJ2-7, with 10 bases that match TRBD2. CDR1 and CDR2 (germline): SGHTA, FQGNSA. Trimming cost V 8 bases and J 7 bases; bases outside gene matches: 5. The CDR3 is made up of 12 amino acids. The CDR3 loop reads CASARTSGEQYF. CDR3 in DNA: TGTGCCAGCGCGAGGACTAGCGGTGAGCAGTACTTC.

CDR3 in DNA: TGTGCCAGCAGCTTAACTAGCGGGCGGGGATACGAGCAGTACTTC. This translates into CASSLTSGRGYEQYF. This rearrangement joins TRBV7-3 to TRBJ2-7, with 7 bases fitting TRBD2. V was clipped by 0 bases and J by 4 bases; unmatched bases: 6. The V gene's germline CDR1 is SGHTA and CDR2 FQGTGA. This CDR3 spans 15 amino acids.

The rearrangement joins TRBV5-1 to TRBJ1-2; 9 nucleotides match TRBD1. Germline CDR1 SGHRS, CDR2 YFSETQ. V was clipped by 3 bases and J by 4 bases; unmatched bases: 4. CDR3 length: 14 residues. This CDR3 is CASSSGQGGYGYTF. The CDR3 DNA follows: TGCGCCAGCAGCTCGGGACAGGGTGGCTATGGCTACACCTTC.

The V and J genes are TRBV7-9 and TRBJ2-1; D is ambiguous. V shed 3 bases and J shed 8 bases, with 14 bases lying between them. This CDR3 is 14 amino acids long. Germline V gene lookup returns CDR1 SEHNR and CDR2 FQNEAQ (reference sequence). Written as DNA, the CDR3 is TGTGCCAGCAGCTTGAACAGCCTACGTGATGAGCAGTTCTTC. Protein: CASSLNSLRDEQFF.

The V and J genes are TRBV29-1 and TRBJ1-2; 10 nucleotides match TRBD1. The CDR3 consists of 14 residues. Trimming at V came to 3 bases and at J to 5 bases, leaving 6 bases not matched to a gene. From germline, CDR1 is SQVTM and CDR2 ANQGSEA. CDR3 loop: CSVDHGTGAYGYTF. CDR3 in DNA: TGCAGCGTTGACCACGGGACAGGGGCATATGGCTACACCTTC.

This clonotype was recorded many times. The chain is built from TRBV3-1 and TRBJ1-5; tentative D call: TRBD1 (5 bases). Trimming took off 1 base at V and 2 bases at J, with 12 bases between the two ends. The CDR3 consists of 16 residues. Germline V gene sequence: CDR1 LGHDT, CDR2 YNNKEL (reference sequence). Here the CDR3 reads CASSQGGGRGNQPQHF. Here the CDR3 DNA reads TGTGCCAGCAGCCAAGGTGGGGGTAGGGGCAATCAGCCCCAGCATTTT.

The V call is TRBV10-3, the J call TRBJ1-3; 7 bases map to TRBD1. The CDR3 sequence is 20 residues long. The germline CDR1 and CDR2 sequences are ENHRY and SYGVKD. Trimming took 6 bases from V and 2 from J; bases not matched to a gene: 22. The chain's CDR3 is CAIRPRDRDLILPAGNTIYF. The CDR3 region has the DNA TGTGCCATCAGACCGAGGGACAGAGATCTTATCCTCCCTGCTGGAAACACCATATATTTT.

The V and J genes are TRBV9 and TRBJ2-3; 12 bases are a match to TRBD2. V was clipped by 7 bases and J by 0 bases; unmatched bases: 9. Germline CDR1 and CDR2: SGDLS and YYNGEE. The CDR3 is 17 residues long. CDR3: CASSASTSGSSTDTQYF. In DNA, the CDR3 is TGTGCCAGCTCGGCCTCGACTAGCGGGAGTAGCACAGATACGCAGTATTTT.